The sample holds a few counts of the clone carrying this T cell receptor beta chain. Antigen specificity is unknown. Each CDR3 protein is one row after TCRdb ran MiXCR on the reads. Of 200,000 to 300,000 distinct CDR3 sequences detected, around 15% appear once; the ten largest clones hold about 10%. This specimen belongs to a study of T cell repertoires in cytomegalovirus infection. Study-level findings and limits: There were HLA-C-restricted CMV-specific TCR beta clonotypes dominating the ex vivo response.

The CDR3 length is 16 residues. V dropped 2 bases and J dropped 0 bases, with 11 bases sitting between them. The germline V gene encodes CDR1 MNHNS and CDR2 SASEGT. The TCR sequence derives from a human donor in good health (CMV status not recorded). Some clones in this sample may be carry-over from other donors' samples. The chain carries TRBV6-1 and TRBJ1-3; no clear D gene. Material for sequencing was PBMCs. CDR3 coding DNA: TGTGCCAGCAGTGAAAGGACTACCCTCTCTGGAAACACCATATATTTT. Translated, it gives CASSERTTLSGNTIYF.